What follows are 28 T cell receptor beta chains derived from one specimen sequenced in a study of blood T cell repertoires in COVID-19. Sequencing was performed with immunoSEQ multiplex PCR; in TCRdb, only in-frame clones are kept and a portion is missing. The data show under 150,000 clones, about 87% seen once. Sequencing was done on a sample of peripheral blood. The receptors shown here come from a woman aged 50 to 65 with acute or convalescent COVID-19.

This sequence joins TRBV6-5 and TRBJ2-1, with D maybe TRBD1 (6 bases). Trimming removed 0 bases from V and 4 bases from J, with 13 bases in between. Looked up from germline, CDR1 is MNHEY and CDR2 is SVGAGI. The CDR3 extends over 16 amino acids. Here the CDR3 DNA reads TGTGCCAGCAGTTACTCGATAGGACAGTTATACAATGAGCAGTTCTTC. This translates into CASSYSIGQLYNEQFF.

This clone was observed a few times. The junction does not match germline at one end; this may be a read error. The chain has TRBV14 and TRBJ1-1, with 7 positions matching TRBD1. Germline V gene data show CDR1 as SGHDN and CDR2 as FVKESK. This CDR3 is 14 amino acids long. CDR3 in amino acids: CASSQTRGNAEAFF. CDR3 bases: TGTGCCAGCAGCCAAACCAGGGGGAACGCTGAAGCTTTCTTT.

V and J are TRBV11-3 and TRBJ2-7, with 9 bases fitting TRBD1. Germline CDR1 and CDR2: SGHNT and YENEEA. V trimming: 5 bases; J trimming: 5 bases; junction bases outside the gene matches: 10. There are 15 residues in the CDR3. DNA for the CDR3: TGTGCCAGCAGCCCCGGGACAGGGAGACCGAACGAGCAGTACTTC. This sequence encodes CASSPGTGRPNEQYF. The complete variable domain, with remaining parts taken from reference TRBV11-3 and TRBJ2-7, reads EAGVVQSPRYKIIEKKQPVAFWCNPISGHNTLYWYLQNLGQGPELLIRYENEEAVDDSQLPKDRFSAERLKGVDSTLKIQPAELGDSAVYLCASSPGTGRPNEQYFGPGTRLTVT.

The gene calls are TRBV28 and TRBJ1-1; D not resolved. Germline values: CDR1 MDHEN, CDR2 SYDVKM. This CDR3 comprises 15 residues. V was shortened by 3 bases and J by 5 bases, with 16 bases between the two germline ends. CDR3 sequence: CASSLYREVKTEAFF. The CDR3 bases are TGTGCCAGCAGTTTGTATAGGGAGGTTAAAACTGAAGCTTTCTTT. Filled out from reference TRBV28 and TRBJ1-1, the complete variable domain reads DVKVTQSSRYLVKRTGEKVFLECVQDMDHENMFWYRQDPGLGLRLIYFSYDVKMKEKGDIPEGYSVSREKKERFSLILESASTNQTSMYLCASSLYREVKTEAFFGQGTRLTVV.

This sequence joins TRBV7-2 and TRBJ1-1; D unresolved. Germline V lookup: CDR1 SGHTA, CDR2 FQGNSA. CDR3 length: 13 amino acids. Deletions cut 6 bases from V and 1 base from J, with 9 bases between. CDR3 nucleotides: TGTGCCAGCAGACCCCCAGGGAACACTGAAGCTTTCTTT. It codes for CASRPPGNTEAFF.

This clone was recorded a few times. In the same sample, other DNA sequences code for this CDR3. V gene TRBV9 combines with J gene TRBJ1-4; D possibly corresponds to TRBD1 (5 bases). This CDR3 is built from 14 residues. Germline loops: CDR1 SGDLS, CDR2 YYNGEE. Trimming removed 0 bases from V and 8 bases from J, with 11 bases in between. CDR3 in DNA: TGTGCCAGCAGCGTAGGGGGCCTGGGGGAAAAACTGTTTTTT. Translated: CASSVGGLGEKLFF.

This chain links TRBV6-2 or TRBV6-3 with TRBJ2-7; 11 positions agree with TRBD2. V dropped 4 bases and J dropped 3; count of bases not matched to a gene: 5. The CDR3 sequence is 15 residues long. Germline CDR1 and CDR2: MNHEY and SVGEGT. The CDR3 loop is CASSSPGLADYEQYF. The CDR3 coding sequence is TGTGCCAGCAGTTCACCGGGACTAGCGGACTACGAGCAGTACTTC.

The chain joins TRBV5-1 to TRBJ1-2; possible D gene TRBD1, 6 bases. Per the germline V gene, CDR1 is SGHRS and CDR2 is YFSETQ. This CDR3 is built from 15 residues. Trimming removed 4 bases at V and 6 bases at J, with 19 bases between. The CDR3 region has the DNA TGCGCCAGCAGCCCTCCCACCAGGGGCCCGAATGGCTACACCTTC. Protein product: CASSPPTRGPNGYTF. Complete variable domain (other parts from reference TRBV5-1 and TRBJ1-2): KAGVTQTPRYLIKTRGQQVTLSCSPISGHRSVSWYQQTPGQGLQFLFEYFSETQRNKGNFPGRFSGRQFSNSRSEMNVSTLELGDSALYLCASSPPTRGPNGYTFGSGTRLTVV.

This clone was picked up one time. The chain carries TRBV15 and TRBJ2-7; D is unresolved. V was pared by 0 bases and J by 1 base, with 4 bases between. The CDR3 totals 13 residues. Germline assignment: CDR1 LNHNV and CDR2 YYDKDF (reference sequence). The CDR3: CATSRDPSYEQYF. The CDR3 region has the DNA TGTGCCACCAGCAGAGATCCTTCCTACGAGCAGTACTTC. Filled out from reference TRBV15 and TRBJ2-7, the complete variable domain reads DAMVIQNPRYQVTQFGKPVTLSCSQTLNHNVMYWYQQKSSQAPKLLFHYYDKDFNNEADTPDNFQSRRPNTSFCFLDIRSPGLGDTAMYLCATSRDPSYEQYFGPGTRLTVT.

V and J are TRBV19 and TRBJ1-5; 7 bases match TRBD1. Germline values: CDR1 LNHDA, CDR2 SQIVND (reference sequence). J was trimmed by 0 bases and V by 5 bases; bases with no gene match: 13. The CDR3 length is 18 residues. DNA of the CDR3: TGTGCCAGTAGTCCTAAACCCGGGACAGCTAATAGCAATCAGCCCCAGCATTTT. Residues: CASSPKPGTANSNQPQHF.

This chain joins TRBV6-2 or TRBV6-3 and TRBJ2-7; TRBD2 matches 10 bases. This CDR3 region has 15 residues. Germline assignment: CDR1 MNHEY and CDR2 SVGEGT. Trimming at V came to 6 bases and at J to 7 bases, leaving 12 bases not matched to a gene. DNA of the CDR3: TGTGCCAGCAGCTCCCTCAGCGGGAGGGCGTGGGAGCAGTACTTC. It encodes CASSSLSGRAWEQYF.

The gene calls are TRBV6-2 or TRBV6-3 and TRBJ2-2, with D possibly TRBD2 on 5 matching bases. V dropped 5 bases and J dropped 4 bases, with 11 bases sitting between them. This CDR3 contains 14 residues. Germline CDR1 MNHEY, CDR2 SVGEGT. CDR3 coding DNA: TGTGCCAGCAGTGGGCTAGGAGGCACCGGGGAGCTGTTTTTT. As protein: CASSGLGGTGELFF.

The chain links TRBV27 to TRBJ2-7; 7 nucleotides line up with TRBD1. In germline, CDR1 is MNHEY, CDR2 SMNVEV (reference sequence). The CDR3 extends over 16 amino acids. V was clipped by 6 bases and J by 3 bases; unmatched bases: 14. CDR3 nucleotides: TGTGCCAGCAGCAACGCCATGGGACAGTGGCTCTACGAGCAGTACTTC. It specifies CASSNAMGQWLYEQYF.

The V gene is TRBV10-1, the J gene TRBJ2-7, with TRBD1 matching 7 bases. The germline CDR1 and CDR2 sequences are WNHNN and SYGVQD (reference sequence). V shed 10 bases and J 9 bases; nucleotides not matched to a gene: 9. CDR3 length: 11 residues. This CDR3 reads CATAEGTAQYF. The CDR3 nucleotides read TGCGCCACCGCCGAAGGGACAGCGCAGTACTTC.

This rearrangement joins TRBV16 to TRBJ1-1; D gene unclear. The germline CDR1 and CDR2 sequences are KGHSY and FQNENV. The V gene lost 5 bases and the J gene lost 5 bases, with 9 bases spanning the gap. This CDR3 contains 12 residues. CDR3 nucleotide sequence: TGTGCCAGCAGCGCCGGGTGGACTGAAGCTTTCTTT. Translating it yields CASSAGWTEAFF.

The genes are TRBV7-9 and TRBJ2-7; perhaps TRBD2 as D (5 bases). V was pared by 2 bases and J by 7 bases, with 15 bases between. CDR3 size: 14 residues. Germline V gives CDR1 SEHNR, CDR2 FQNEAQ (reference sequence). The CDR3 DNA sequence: TGTGCCAGCAGCTTACGGGGTCCGGTAGGGGAGCAGTACTTC. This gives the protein CASSLRGPVGEQYF. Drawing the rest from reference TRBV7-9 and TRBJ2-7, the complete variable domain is DTGVSQNPRHKITKRGQNVTFRCDPISEHNRLYWYRQTLGQGPEFLTYFQNEAQLEKSRLLSDRFSAERPKGSFSTLEIQRTEQGDSAMYLCASSLRGPVGEQYFGPGTRLTVT.

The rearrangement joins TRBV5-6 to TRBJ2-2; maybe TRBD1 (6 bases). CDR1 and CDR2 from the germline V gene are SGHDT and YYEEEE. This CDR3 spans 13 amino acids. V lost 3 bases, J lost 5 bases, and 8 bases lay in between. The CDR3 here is CASSSQGTGELFF. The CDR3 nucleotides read TGTGCCAGCAGCTCACAGGGTACCGGGGAGCTGTTTTTT.

As DNA, the CDR3 is TGTGCCAGCAGCTTAGGACCCGGGGATGAGCAGTTCTTC. Translating gives CASSLGPGDEQFF. The gene calls are TRBV7-9 and TRBJ2-1; possible D gene TRBD2, 5 bases. The CDR3 is 13 amino acids. Germline lookup yields CDR1 SEHNR and CDR2 FQNEAQ (reference sequence). With 1 base removed from V and 8 bases from J, the gap between germline ends came to 9 bases.

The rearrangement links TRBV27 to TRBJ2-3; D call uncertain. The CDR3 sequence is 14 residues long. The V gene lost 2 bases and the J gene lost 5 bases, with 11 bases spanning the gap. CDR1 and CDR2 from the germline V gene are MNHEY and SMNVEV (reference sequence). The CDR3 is CASSLGSSVDTQYF. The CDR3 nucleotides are TGTGCCAGCAGTTTAGGTAGCTCAGTAGATACGCAGTATTTT.

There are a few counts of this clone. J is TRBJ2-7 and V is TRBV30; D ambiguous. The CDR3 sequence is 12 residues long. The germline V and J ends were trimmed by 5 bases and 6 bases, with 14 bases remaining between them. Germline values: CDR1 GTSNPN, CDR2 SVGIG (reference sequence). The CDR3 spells CAWLRASGEQYF. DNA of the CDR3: TGTGCCTGGTTAAGAGCTTCGGGCGAGCAGTACTTC.

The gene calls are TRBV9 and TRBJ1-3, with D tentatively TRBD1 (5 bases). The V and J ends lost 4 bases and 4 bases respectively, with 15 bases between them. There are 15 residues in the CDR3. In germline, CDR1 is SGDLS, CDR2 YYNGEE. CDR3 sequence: CASSPSGGGGNTIYF. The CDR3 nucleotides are TGTGCCAGCAGCCCTTCGGGGGGTGGCGGAAACACCATATATTTT.

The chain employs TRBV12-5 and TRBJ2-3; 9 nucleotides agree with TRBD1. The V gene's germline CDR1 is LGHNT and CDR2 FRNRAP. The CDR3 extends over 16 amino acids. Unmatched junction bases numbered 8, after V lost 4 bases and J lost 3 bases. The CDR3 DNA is TGTGCTAGTGGTTCGGGACAGGGAGGAATAACAGATACGCAGTATTTT. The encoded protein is CASGSGQGGITDTQYF.

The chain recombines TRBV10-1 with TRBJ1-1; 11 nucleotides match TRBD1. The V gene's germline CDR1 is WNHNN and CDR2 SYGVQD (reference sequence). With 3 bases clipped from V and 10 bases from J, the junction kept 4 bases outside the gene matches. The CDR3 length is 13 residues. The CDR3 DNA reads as TGCGCCAGCAGTGATCGGACAGGGGGCCGAGCTTTCTTT. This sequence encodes CASSDRTGGRAFF.

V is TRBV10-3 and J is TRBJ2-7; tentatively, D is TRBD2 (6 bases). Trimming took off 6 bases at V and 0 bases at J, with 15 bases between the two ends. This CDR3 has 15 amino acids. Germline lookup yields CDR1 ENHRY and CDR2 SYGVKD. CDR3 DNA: TGTGCCATCAGGGCCGGGACTGAGGACTCCTACGAGCAGTACTTC. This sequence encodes CAIRAGTEDSYEQYF.

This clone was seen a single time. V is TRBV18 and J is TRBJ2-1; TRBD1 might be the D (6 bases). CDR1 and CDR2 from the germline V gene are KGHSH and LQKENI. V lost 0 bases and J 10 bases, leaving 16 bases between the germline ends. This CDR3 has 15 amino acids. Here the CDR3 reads CASSPPGAVTREQFF. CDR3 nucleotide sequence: TGTGCCAGCTCACCACCGGGGGCAGTTACTAGGGAGCAGTTCTTC.

The DNA for the CDR3 is TGTGCCTGTGAACGGCTAGTGAACACTGAAGCTTTCTTT. It is translated as CACERLVNTEAFF. This chain connects TRBV30 to TRBJ1-1; no reliable D call. Germline V gene lookup returns CDR1 GTSNPN and CDR2 SVGIG (reference sequence). The CDR3 is 13 amino acids. V dropped 6 bases and J dropped 0 bases, with 11 bases sitting between them.

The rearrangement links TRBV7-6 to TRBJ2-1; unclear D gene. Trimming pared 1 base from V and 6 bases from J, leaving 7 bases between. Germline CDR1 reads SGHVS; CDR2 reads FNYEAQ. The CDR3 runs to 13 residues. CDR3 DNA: TGTGCCAGCAGCTTAGGGGCTGGCAATGAGCAGTTCTTC. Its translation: CASSLGAGNEQFF.

In DNA, the CDR3 is TGTGCCTGGGGATACAGGGCTGGCGAGCAGTACTTC. Its translation is CAWGYRAGEQYF. The chain is built from TRBV30 and TRBJ2-7; TRBD1 is a possible D gene (6 bases). This CDR3 is 12 amino acids long. Trimming cost V 5 bases and J 6 bases, with 14 bases left between them. Germline-derived CDR1 and CDR2 are GTSNPN and SVGIG (reference sequence).